This entry describes one T cell receptor beta chain. Its antigen is currently unknown. This record belongs to a study of T cells after yellow fever vaccination. Whole-study findings and limits: Overall, a small share of clonotypes was seen in both CD4 and CD8 compartments.

This CDR3 is 13 amino acids long. V was shortened by 8 bases and J by 10 bases, with 18 bases between the two germline ends. Germline V gene sequence: CDR1 MNHNS, CDR2 SASEGT. Template switching by 5'RACE produced TCR cDNA, adding a universal primer site and UMIs. TCRdb analysed the 5' RACE reads with MiXCR anew, one entry per CDR3 protein. The repertoire includes some 300,000 distinct CDR3 sequences, about 11% of them detected once, and 3% to 3.5% sits in the top ten. The source was CD4+ T cells sorted from PBMCs, collected 45 days after the yellow fever booster vaccination. The sequence was collected from a man in his late teens or twenties who received the YFV17D yellow fever vaccine. The chain carries TRBV6-1 and TRBJ2-1, with D possibly being TRBD1 (6 bases). DNA for the CDR3: TGTGCCAGCGCTGGGGGCAGGGGTCGGGAGCAGTTCTTC. This gives the protein CASAGGRGREQFF.